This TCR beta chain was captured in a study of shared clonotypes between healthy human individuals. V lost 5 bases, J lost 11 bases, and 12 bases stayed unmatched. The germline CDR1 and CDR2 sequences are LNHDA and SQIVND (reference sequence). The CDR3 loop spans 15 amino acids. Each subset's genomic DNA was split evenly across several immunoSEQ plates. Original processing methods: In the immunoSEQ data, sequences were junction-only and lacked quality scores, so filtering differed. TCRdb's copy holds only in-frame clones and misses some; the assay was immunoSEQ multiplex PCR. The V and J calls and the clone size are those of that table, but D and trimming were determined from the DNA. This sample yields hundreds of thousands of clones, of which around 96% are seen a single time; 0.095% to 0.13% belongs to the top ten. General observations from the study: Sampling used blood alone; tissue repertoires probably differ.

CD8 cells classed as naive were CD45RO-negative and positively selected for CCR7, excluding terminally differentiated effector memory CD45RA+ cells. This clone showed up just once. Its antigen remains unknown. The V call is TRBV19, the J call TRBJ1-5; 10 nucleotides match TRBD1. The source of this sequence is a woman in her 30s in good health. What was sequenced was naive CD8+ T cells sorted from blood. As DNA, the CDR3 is TGTGCCAGTAGTGACCGGGACAGGGGACCCGGGTCCCAGCATTTT. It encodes CASSDRDRGPGSQHF.